This note documents a single T cell receptor beta chain sequence. The antigen is undetermined. The data were obtained in a study of cytomegalovirus exposure and HLA in healthy donors. Study context: Early release data held 75 million to 90 million unique TCRs from HLA-typed donors.

The study ran its PCR with 60 Vbeta and 13 Jbeta primers. This table comes from immunoSEQ multiplex PCR, and its TCRdb copy is limited to in-frame clones, with some not included. The sample has roughly 120,000 clones, under 80% seen once. General study findings and limits: Later analysis demonstrated an association between a missense DCLRE1C variant and TCR beta V- and J-gene trimming.

V was clipped by 3 bases and J by 4 bases, with 13 bases between them. The CDR3 length is 15 residues. Germline values: CDR1 LNHNV, CDR2 YYDKDF (reference sequence). This TCR was recovered from a woman aged 55 to 70 in good health and CMV-seropositive. This rearrangement joins TRBV15 to TRBJ2-1, with D possibly matching TRBD2 (7 bases). The sample was PBMCs. CDR3 region: CATSRGGASYNEQFF. CDR3 DNA: TGTGCCACCAGCAGGGGGGGGGCCTCGTACAATGAGCAGTTCTTC. The full variable domain, its missing parts supplied by reference TRBV15 and TRBJ2-1, is DAMVIQNPRYQVTQFGKPVTLSCSQTLNHNVMYWYQQKSSQAPKLLFHYYDKDFNNEADTPDNFQSRRPNTSFCFLDIRSPGLGDTAMYLCATSRGGASYNEQFFGPGTRLTVL.